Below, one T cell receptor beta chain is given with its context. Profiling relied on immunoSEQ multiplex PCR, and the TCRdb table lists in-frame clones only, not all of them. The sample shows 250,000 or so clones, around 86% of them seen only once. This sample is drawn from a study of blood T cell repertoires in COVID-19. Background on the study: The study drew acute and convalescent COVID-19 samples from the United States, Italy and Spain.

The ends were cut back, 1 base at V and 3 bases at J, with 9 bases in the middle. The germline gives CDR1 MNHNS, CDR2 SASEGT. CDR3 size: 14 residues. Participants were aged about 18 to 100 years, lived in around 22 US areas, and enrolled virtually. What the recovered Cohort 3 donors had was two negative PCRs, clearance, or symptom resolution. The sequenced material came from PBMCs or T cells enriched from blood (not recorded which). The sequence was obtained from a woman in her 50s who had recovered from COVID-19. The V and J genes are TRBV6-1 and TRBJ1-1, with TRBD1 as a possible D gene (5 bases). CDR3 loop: CASSEEDSYTEAFF. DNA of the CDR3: TGTGCCAGCAGTGAAGAAGACAGTTACACTGAAGCTTTCTTT.